This T cell receptor beta chain was captured by sequencing in a study of Ad26.COV2.S vaccination and SARS-CoV-2 variants. Study summary: Ad26.COV2.S arm of COV1001 included the donor. Study observations and caveats: Substantial breadth in spike-specific CD8+ and CD4+ T cell responses was reportedly seen after vaccination.

Treatment denoted: 15 to 20 received Ad26.COV2.S at low or high dose, single or two shots; several received placebo; per-sample allocation not given. The samples date from day 63 after the first vaccine or placebo injection. This person who donated was an adult of 18-55 years in Boston. An Ad26 vector expressing Wuhan-strain SARS-CoV-2 spike constituted the vaccine. The CDR3 has 17 residues. With 1 base removed from V and 9 bases from J, the gap between germline ends came to 22 bases. Germline lookup yields CDR1 MNHNS and CDR2 SASEGT. This table comes from immunoSEQ multiplex PCR, and its TCRdb copy is limited to in-frame clones, with some not included. The data show around 320,000 clones, around four fifths seen once. Details on this clone: The antigen is undetermined.

The rearrangement uses TRBV6-1 and TRBJ2-1, with D perhaps TRBD1 or TRBD2 (5 bases each). The origin of this receptor is a person aged 18-60 years who received the Ad26.COV2.S COVID-19 vaccine or a placebo. This specimen was peripheral blood, taken in a trial of Ad26.COV2.S vaccine versus placebo. CDR3 sequence: CASSEGLRLGVRGEQFF. CDR3 nucleotides: TGTGCCAGCAGTGAAGGTTTAAGGCTGGGGGTGAGGGGTGAGCAGTTCTTC.